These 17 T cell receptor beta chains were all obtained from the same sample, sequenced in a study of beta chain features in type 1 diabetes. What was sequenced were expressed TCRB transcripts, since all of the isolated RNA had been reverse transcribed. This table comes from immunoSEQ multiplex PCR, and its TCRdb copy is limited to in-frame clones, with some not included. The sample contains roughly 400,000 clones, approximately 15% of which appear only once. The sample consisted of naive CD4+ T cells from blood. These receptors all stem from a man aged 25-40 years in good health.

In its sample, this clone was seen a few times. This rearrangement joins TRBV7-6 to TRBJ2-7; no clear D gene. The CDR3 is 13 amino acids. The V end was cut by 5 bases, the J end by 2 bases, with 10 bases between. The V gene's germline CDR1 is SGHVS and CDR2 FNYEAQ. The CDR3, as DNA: TGTGCCAGCAGCCGCGGACCGACCTACGAGCAGTACGTC. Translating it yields CASSRGPTYEQYV.

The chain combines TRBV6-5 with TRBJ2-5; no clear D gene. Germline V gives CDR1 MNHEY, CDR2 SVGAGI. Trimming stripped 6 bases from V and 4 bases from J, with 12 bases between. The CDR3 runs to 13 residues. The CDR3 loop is CASSRQERETQYF. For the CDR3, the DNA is TGTGCCAGCAGCCGGCAGGAGAGAGAGACCCAGTACTTC.

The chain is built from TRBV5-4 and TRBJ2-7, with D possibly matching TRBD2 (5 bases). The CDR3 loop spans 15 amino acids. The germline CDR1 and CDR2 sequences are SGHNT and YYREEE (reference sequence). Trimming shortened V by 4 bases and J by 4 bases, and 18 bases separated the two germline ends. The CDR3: CASSPIRGSQYEQYF. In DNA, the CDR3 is TGTGCCAGCAGCCCCATCCGAGGGTCGCAATACGAGCAGTACTTC.

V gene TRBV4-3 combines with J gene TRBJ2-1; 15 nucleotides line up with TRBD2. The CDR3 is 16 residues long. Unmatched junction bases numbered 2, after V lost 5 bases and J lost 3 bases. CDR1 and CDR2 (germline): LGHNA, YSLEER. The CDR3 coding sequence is TGCGCCAGCAGCTGGACTAGCGGGGGGGTCTACAATGAGCAGTTCTTC. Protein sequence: CASSWTSGGVYNEQFF.

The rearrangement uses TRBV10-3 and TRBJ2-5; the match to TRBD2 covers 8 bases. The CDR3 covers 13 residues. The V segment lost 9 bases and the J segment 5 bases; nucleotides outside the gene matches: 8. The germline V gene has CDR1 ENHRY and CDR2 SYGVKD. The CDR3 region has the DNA TGTGCCATTGGGGGACTAGATTTGGAGACCCAGTACTTC. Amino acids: CAIGGLDLETQYF.

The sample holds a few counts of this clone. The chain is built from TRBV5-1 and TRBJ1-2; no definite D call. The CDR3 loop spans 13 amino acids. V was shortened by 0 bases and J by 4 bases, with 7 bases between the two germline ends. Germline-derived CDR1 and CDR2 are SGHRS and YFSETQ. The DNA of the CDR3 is TGCGCCAGCAGCTTGGGACAAACCTATGGCTACACCTTC. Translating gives CASSLGQTYGYTF.

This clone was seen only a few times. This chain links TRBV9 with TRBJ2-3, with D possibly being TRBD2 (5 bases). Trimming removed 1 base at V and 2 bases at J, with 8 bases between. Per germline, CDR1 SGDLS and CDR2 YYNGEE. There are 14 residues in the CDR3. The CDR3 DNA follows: TGTGCCAGCAGCGTATCGGGATACACAGATACGCAGTATTTT. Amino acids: CASSVSGYTDTQYF. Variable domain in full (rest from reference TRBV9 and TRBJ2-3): DSGVTQTPKHLITATGQRVTLRCSPRSGDLSVYWYQQSLDQGLQFLIQYYNGEERAKGNILERFSAQQFPDLHSELNLSSLELGDSALYFCASSVSGYTDTQYFGPGTRLTVL.

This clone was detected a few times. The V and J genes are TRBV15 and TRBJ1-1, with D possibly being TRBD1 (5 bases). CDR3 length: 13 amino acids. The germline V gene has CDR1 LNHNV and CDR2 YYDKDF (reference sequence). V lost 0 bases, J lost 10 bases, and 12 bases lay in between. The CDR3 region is CATSRDPGQVAFF. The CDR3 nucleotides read TGTGCCACCAGCAGAGATCCGGGGCAGGTAGCTTTCTTT.

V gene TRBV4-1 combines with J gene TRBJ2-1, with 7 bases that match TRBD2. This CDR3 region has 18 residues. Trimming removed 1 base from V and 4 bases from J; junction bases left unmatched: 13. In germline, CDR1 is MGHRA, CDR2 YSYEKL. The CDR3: CASSQGPTRGGVYNEQFF. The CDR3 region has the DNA TGCGCCAGCAGCCAAGGCCCCACGCGGGGAGGGGTATACAATGAGCAGTTCTTC.

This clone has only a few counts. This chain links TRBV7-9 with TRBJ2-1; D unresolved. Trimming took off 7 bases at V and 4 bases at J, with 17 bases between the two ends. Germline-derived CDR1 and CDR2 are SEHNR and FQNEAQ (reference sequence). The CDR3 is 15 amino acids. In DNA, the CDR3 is TGTGCCAGCACTAAATACATACACGTTTACAATGAGCAGTTCTTC. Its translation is CASTKYIHVYNEQFF.

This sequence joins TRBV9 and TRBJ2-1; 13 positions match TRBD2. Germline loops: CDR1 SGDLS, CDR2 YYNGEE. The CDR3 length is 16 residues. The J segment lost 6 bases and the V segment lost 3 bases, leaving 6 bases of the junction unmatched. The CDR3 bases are TGTGCCAGCAGCGGTCCGGGACTAGCGGGGTCCAATGAGCAGTTCTTC. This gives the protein CASSGPGLAGSNEQFF.

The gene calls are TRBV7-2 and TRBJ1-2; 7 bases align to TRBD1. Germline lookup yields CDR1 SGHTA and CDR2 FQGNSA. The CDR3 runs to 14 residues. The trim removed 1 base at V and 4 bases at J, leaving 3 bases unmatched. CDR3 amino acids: CASSLEPGGYGYTF. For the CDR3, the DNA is TGTGCCAGCAGCTTAGAGCCAGGGGGCTATGGCTACACCTTC.

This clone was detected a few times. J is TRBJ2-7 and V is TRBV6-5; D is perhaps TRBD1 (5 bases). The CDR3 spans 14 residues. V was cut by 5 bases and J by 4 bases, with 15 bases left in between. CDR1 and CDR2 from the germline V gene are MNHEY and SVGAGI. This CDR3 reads CASSQAGLGYEQYV. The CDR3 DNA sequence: TGTGCCAGCAGTCAAGCAGGGTTAGGATACGAGCAGTACGTC.

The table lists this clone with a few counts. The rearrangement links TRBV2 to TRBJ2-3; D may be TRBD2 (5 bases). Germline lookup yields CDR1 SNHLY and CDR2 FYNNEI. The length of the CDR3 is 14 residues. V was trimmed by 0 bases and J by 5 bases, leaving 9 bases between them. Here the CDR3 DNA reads TGTGCCAGCAGTGAAGCGAGGGCGGGAGATACGCAGTATTTT. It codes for CASSEARAGDTQYF. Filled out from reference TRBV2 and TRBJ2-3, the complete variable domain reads EPEVTQTPSHQVTQMGQEVILRCVPISNHLYFYWYRQILGQKVEFLVSFYNNEISEKSEIFDDQFSVERPDGSNFTLKIRSTKLEDSAMYFCASSEARAGDTQYFGPGTRLTVL.

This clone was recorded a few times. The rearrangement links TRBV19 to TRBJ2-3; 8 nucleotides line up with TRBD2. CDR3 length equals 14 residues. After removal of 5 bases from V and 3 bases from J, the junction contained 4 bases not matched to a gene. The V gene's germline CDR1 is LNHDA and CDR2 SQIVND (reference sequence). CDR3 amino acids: CASSPGRGTDTQYF. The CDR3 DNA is TGTGCCAGTAGTCCCGGGAGGGGGACAGATACGCAGTATTTT.

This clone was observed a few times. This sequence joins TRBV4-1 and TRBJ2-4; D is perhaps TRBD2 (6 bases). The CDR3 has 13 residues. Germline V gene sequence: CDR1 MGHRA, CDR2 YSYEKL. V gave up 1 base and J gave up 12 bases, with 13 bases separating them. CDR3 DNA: TGCGCCAGCAGCCAAGTGGGGGGTCACGGTCAGTACTTC. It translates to CASSQVGGHGQYF.

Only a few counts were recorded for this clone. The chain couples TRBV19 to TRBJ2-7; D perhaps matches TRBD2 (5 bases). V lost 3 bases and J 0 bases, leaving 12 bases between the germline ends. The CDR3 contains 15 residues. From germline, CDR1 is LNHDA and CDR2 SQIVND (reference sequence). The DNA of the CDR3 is TGTGCCAGTAGTATTCGGGATTCGATCTCCTACGAGCAGTACTTC. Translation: CASSIRDSISYEQYF.